This T cell receptor (beta chain) came from a study of immune cell composition in non-small cell lung cancer. The assay was immunoSEQ multiplex PCR, and TCRdb's table has in-frame clones only and misses some. The sample includes 5,000 or so clones, roughly four fifths of them seen just once. Points from the study as a whole: Clones >0.5% enriched in tumour were rarer in adenocarcinoma (about 35%) than squamous (around 75%). Tumour TCR-beta clonality showed no significant link to smoking pack-years. Shared sequences between tumour-reactive and dominant in vivo clones were not proven.

Trimming cost V 4 bases and J 3 bases; bases outside gene matches: 12. This CDR3 has 18 amino acids. Per the germline V gene, CDR1 is MRHNA and CDR2 is SNTAGT. In this sample, this clone turned up a few times. No antigen is known for it. The V call is TRBV6-4, the J call TRBJ1-5, with 10 bases that match TRBD1. This TCR derives from a human donor with non-small cell lung cancer. Sequencing was performed on lung tumor tissue. The CDR3 spells CASSGRRQGAGNNQPQHF. In nucleotides, the CDR3 is TGTGCCAGCAGTGGCCGAAGACAGGGGGCAGGTAACAATCAGCCCCAGCATTTT.